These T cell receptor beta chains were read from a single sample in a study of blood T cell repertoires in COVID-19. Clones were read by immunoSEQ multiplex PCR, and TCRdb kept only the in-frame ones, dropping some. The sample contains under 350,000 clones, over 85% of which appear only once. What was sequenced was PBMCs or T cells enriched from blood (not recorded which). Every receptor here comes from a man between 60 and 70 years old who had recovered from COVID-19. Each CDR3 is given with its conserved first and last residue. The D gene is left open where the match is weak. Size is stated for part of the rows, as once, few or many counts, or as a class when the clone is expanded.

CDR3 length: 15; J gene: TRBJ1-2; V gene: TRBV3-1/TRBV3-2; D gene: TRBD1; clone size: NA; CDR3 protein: CASSQRDRAHYGYTF; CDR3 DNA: TGTGCCAGCAGCCAAAGGGACAGGGCGCACTATGGCTACACCTTC
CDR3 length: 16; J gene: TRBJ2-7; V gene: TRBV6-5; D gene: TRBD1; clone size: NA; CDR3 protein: CASSYTPLTGPYEQYF; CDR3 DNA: TGTGCCAGCAGTTACACACCTTTGACAGGGCCCTACGAGCAGTACTTC
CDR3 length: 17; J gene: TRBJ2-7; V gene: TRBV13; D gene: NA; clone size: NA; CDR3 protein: CASSLQSWQRSVDEQYF; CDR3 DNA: TGTGCCAGCAGCTTACAATCGTGGCAGCGGAGTGTAGACGAGCAGTACTTC
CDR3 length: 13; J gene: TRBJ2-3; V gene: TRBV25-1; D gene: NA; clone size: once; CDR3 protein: CASSEASSNTQYF; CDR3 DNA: TGTGCCAGCAGCGAAGCGAGTTCAAATACGCAGTATTTT
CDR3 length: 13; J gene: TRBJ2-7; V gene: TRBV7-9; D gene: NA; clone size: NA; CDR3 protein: CASSQDSSYEQYF; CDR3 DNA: TGTGCCAGCAGCCAAGACAGCTCCTACGAGCAGTACTTC
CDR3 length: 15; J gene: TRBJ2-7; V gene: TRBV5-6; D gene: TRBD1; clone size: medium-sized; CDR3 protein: CASSLSQGADYEQYF; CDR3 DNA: TGTGCCAGCAGCTTGTCACAGGGGGCGGATTACGAGCAGTACTTC
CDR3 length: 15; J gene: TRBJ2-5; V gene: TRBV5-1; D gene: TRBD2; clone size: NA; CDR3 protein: CASSLGTTSGETQYF; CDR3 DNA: TGCGCCAGCAGCTTGGGGACTACTAGCGGAGAGACCCAGTACTTC
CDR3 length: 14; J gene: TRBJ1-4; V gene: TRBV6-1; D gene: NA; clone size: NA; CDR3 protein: CASSDGGSNEKLFF; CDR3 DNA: TGTGCCAGCAGTGATGGGGGCTCGAATGAAAAACTGTTTTTT
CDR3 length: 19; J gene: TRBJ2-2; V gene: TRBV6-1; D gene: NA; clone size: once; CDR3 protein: CASSEALGIERVNTGELFF; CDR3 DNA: TGTGCCAGCAGTGAAGCTCTCGGTATAGAGCGGGTGAACACCGGGGAGCTGTTTTTT
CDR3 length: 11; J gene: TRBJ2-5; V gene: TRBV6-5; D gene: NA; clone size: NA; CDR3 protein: CASTGVETQYF; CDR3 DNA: TGTGCCAGCACGGGAGTAGAGACCCAGTACTTC
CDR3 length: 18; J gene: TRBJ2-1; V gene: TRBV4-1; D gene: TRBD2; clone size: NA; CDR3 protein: CASSQDKATSGGFNEQFF; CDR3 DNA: TGCGCCAGCAGCCAAGACAAAGCTACTAGCGGGGGATTCAATGAGCAGTTCTTC